The clone carrying this T cell receptor beta chain has at least ten counts. Its target is not known. The sample originates from a study of CD8+CD57+ T cells in acquired aplastic anemia. Across the whole study: Sorted CD4+ and CD8+ cells yielded around 3.2 ug of DNA on average.

Patients who underwent sequencing had shown CD8+CD57+ cell expansion by flow cytometry. Patients had undergone no therapy by the time their blood was sampled. The CDR3 length is 15 residues. Trimming removed 1 base from V and 3 bases from J, with 7 bases in between. According to the study, genomic DNA was the template for TCR beta VDJ and CDR3 profiling. TCRdb called the reads again in MiXCR, with one record for every CDR3 protein. The sample yields hundreds of thousands of distinct CDR3 sequences, approximately 33% seen once. Study findings and constraints: Roughly 31 was the count of CD8+ CDR3 sequences that patients shared with controls.

The V gene is TRBV12-3 or TRBV12-4, the J gene TRBJ2-6, with a tentative D call TRBD2 (5 bases). This receptor was identified in a human donor with aplastic anemia. Specimen: sorted CD4+, CD8+, or CD8+CD57+ T cells (not recorded which) from PBMCs. Here the CDR3 DNA reads TGTGCCAGCAGTTTAGGGACTGGTGGGGCCAACGTCCTGACTTTC. This translates into CASSLGTGGANVLTF.